This TCR beta chain was recovered during a study of cytomegalovirus exposure and HLA in healthy donors. In the study overall: There were roughly 110 million unique TCR beta sequences, drawn from about 200 million T cells, in an earlier analysis.

Both 60 Vbeta primers and 13 Jbeta primers went into the PCR. The repertoire was sequenced with immunoSEQ multiplex PCR; TCRdb's copy has only in-frame clones and lacks some. The sample yields 150,000 to 200,000 clones, approximately 79% seen once. This clone was seen a single time. Those who donated were healthy bone marrow donors. The TCR sequence derives from a young woman in good health and CMV-seropositive. Sequencing was performed on PBMCs.

The CDR3 DNA reads as TGTGCCACCAGCAGATCGGACAGTCCAGATACGCAGTATTTT. It encodes CATSRSDSPDTQYF. The chain carries TRBV15 and TRBJ2-3; a weak D match, TRBD1 (6 bases). The length of the CDR3 is 14 residues. V lost 2 bases, J lost 4 bases, and 10 bases lay in between. Germline assignment: CDR1 LNHNV and CDR2 YYDKDF (reference sequence).